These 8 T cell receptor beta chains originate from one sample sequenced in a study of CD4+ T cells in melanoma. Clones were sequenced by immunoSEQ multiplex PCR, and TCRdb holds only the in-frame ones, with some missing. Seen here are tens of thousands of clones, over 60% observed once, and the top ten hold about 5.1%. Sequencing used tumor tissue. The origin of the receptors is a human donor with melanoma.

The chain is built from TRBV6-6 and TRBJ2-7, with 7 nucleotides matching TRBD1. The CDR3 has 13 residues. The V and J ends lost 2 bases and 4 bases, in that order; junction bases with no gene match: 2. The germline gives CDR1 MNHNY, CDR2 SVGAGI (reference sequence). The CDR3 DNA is TGTGCCAGCAGTTACAGGGGGCAGTACGAGCAGTACTTC. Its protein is CASSYRGQYEQYF.

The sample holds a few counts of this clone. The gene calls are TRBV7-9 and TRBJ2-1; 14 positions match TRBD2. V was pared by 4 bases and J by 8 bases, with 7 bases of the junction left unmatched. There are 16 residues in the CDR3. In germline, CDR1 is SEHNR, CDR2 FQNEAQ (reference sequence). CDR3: CASSSAGLAGVYEQFF. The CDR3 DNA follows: TGTGCCAGCAGCTCAGCGGGACTAGCGGGGGTATATGAGCAGTTCTTC.

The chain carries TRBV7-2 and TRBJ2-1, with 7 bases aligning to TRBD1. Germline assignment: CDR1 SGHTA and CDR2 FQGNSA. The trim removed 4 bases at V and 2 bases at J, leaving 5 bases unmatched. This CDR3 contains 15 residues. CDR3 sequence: CASSSTGEPYNEQFF. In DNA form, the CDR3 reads TGTGCCAGCAGCTCTACAGGGGAGCCCTACAATGAGCAGTTCTTC.

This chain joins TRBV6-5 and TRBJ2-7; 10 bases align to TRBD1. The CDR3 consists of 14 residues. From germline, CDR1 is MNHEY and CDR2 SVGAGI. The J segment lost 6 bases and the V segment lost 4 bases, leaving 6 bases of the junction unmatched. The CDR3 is CASSSTGTGVEQYF. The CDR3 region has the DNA TGTGCCAGCAGTTCCACCGGGACAGGGGTCGAGCAGTACTTC.

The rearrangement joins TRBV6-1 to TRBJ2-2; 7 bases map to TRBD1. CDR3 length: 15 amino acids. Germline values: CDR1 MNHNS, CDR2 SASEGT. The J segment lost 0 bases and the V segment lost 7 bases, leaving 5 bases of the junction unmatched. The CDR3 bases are TGTGCCAGCAAATTCGACAGGGCGAACACCGGGGAGCTGTTTTTT. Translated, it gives CASKFDRANTGELFF.

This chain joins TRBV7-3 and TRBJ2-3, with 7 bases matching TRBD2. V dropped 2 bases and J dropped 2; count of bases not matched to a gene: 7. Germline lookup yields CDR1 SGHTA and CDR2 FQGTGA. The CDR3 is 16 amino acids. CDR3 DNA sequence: TGTGCCAGCAGCTTATCGGGCGGGAGAAACACAGATACGCAGTATTTT. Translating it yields CASSLSGGRNTDTQYF.

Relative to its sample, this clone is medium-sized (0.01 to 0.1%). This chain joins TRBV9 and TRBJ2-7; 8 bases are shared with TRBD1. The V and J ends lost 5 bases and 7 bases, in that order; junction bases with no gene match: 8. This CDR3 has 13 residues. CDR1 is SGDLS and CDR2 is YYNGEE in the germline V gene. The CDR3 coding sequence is TGTGCCAGCAGTTCCAGGGGGCAGGGGGAGCAGTACTTC. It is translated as CASSSRGQGEQYF.

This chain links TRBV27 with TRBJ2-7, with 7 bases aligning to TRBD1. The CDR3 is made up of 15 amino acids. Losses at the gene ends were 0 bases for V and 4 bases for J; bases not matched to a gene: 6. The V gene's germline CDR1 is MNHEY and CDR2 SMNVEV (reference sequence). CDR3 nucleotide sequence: TGTGCCAGCAGTTTATCGAGGGACAGTTCTTACGAGCAGTACTTC. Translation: CASSLSRDSSYEQYF.